The entry below gives a single T cell receptor beta chain sequence along with its context. This receptor's antigen is unknown. Base qualities are not provided; no much larger clone lies one nucleotide away. Peripheral blood CD8+ and CD4+ T cells from healthy donors, Susac syndrome patients and multiple sclerosis patients were profiled using high-throughput TCR beta sequencing. Healthy donors were age- and sex-matched controls. Bulk CD8+ and CD4+ T cells were purified by magnetic negative isolation, whereas CD8+ TEMRA cells were enriched by FACS. Blood was drawn into EDTA tubes, processed within 24 hours, and PBMCs were isolated by density gradient centrifugation. PBMCs destined for TCR sequencing were cryopreserved in liquid nitrogen and later thawed in a 37 °C water bath. The sorted or isolated CD4+, CD8+ and CD8+ TEMRA cells had a purity of 90% or higher. V and J lose 3 bases and 3 bases, and a span of 12 bases separates them. The CDR3 has 14 amino acids, counting the end cysteine and phenylalanine. Only the CDR3 DNA stays, 42 bases, in frame from base 1.

RNA was extracted using the RNeasy kit, and roughly 0.5 to 1 microgram was reverse transcribed with random hexamers. The immunoSEQ multiplex PCR assay, which covers 54 Vbeta and 13 Jbeta segments, was used to amplify TCR beta CDR3 regions. To correct PCR amplification bias, a synthetic template baseline was used for both primer optimization and computational correction. Per the original workflow: Reads were assigned to V, D and J genes according to IMGT and analyzed in immunoSEQ Analyzer, with only productive sequences retained. Clonality was computed as one minus Shannon entropy normalized by log2 of the number of productive unique sequences. For each patient and control, public and private clones were evaluated within the 100 most prevalent clones. Susac-specific clones were defined as absent from healthy and MS cohorts, about 1,000 published viral clones and other ImmuneACCESS disease sequences. TCRdb reworked the public reads: Q25 trimming with fastp, MiXCR clone assembly, productive beta chains retained. A single entry per CDR3 protein holds the most common genes and DNA from its merged rows. TCRdb, not the original authors, processed these V and J calls. The sample includes 150,000 to 200,000 distinct CDR3 sequences, with around 94% observed a single time. The ten largest clones capture 0.14% of the sample.

The data are from a study of CD8 T cells in Susac syndrome (dated by TCRdb to about 2019). With regard to the full study: Repertoire sequencing was used to test whether CD8+ T cell activation and differentiation in Susac syndrome was antigen driven.

Study-wide conclusions, independent of this receptor: The study acknowledged that relatively few individuals were included in the TCR sequencing and HLA analysis.

The clonotype comes from a human donor in good health. Sample: CD4+ T cells from PBMCs. The chain uses TRBV12-3 or TRBV12-4 and TRBJ2-7; the D gene is possibly TRBD1 or TRBD2, with 5 bases matching each. The CDR3 protein: CASSLRGKHYEQYF. Here is the DNA: TGTGCCAGCAGTTTGAGGGGAAAGCACTACGAGCAGTACTTC.